Detailed here is one T cell receptor beta chain. Its antigen remains unidentified. The data stem from a study of siplizumab effects on memory and regulatory T cells. The CDR3 has 13 amino acids. CDR1 is SEHNR, CDR2 FQNEAQ, per germline (reference sequence). Trimming removed 4 bases from V and 11 bases from J, with 17 bases in between. Study-wide results and caveats: Treatment with siplizumab left mappable alloreactive CD4+ clones averaging approximately 62% Treg-derived, compared with about 27% in controls.

Clones were sequenced by immunoSEQ multiplex PCR, and TCRdb holds only the in-frame ones, with some missing. This sample has tens of thousands of clones; 93% occur once, and the top ten carry 17%. The sequenced sample was CD8+ T cells sorted from blood. V and J are TRBV7-9 and TRBJ1-1; D is ambiguous. The receptor was isolated from a human donor in good health. CDR3 DNA: TGTGCCAGCAGCTCCGAAATTTGGGATCGGGCTTTCTTT. Translation: CASSSEIWDRAFF.